This is a list of T cell receptor beta chains from one sample in a study of PD-L1 blockade in urothelial cancer. Profiling relied on immunoSEQ multiplex PCR, and the TCRdb table lists in-frame clones only, not all of them. The data show 35,000 to 55,000 clones, around 80% seen once. Material: PBMCs, obtained around atezolizumab (anti-PD-L1) treatment. The receptors were gathered from a man in his 70s with urothelial cancer. The CDR3 runs from the conserved cysteine through the conserved F or W. D genes are given only for firm matches. Clone sizes are given selectively: once, few, many, or a class where the clone is expanded.

TRBV6-5	once	TRBJ1-2	TRBD1	CASSRRTGWGGYTF	TGTGCCAGCAGTCGCCGGACAGGGTGGGGCGGCTACACCTTC
TRBV6-6	.	TRBJ2-1	.	CASSPTGIEQFF	TGTGCCAGCAGCCCTACGGGGATTGAGCAGTTCTTC
TRBV7-2	.	TRBJ2-1	.	CASSWVRRDEQFF	TGTGCCAGCAGCTGGGTGAGGAGGGATGAGCAGTTCTTC
TRBV2	.	TRBJ2-5	TRBD2	CASRANGLAGEAQYF	TGTGCCAGCAGGGCGAACGGACTAGCGGGGGAGGCCCAGTACTTC
TRBV28	.	TRBJ2-1	TRBD2	CASSFKAGFNEQFF	TGTGCCAGCAGTTTCAAAGCGGGATTTAATGAGCAGTTCTTC
TRBV7-9	.	TRBJ1-1	TRBD1	CASSPVGQAPNTEAFF	TGTGCCAGCAGCCCCGTTGGACAGGCCCCAAACACTGAAGCTTTCTTT
TRBV29-1	.	TRBJ2-2	.	CSVWGERDTGELFF	TGCAGCGTTTGGGGGGAGCGGGACACCGGGGAGCTGTTTTTT
TRBV7-2	.	TRBJ1-5	.	CASSGRGYSNQPQHF	TGTGCCAGCAGCGGCAGGGGCTATAGCAATCAGCCCCAGCATTTT
TRBV7-2	.	TRBJ1-4	TRBD1	CASSPTGKEKLFF	TGTGCCAGCAGCCCGACAGGGAAAGAAAAACTGTTTTTT
TRBV28	.	TRBJ2-7	.	CASSSSLYEQYF	TGTGCCAGCAGTTCCTCCCTCTACGAGCAGTACTTC
TRBV6-1	.	TRBJ2-7	TRBD1	CASKQGKFSYEQYF	TGTGCCAGTAAACAGGGGAAATTTTCCTACGAGCAGTACTTC
TRBV28	.	TRBJ1-3	.	CASSYPTGSSGNTIYF	TGTGCCAGCAGCTACCCGACAGGTTCCTCTGGAAACACCATATATTTT
TRBV7-3	.	TRBJ1-4	.	CASSPLGEGRGEKLFF	TGTGCCAGCAGCCCCCTCGGGGAGGGAAGGGGTGAAAAACTGTTTTTT
TRBV6-1	.	TRBJ1-4	.	CASSDNTGIKLFF	TGTGCCAGCAGTGACAATACAGGGATAAAACTGTTTTTT
TRBV19	.	TRBJ2-5	.	CASSIQGTHQETQYF	TGTGCCAGTAGTATACAGGGCACTCACCAAGAGACCCAGTACTTC
TRBV5-1	.	TRBJ2-7	TRBD1	CASSRETGNLYEQYF	TGCGCCAGCAGCAGGGAGACAGGGAATCTGTACGAGCAGTACTTC
TRBV5-6	.	TRBJ2-1	TRBD2	CASSFFGTTNEQFF	TGTGCCAGCAGTTTTTTTGGGACTACCAATGAGCAGTTCTTC
TRBV27	.	TRBJ2-1	TRBD1	CASSLSGTGPIEQFF	TGTGCCAGCAGTTTGTCCGGGACAGGCCCAATCGAGCAGTTCTTC
TRBV11-3	once	TRBJ1-1	TRBD1	CASSSSGTGEAFF	TGTGCCAGCAGCTCCTCCGGGACAGGGGAAGCTTTCTTT
TRBV6-5	.	TRBJ1-3	TRBD1	CASSRQGPGNTIYF	TGTGCCAGCAGCCGACAGGGGCCTGGAAACACCATATATTTT